The subject of this entry is one T cell receptor beta chain. These data originate in a study of blood T cell repertoires in COVID-19. This CDR3 has 15 residues. CDR1 and CDR2 from the germline V gene are LGHNA and YSLEER. With 0 bases removed from V and 3 bases from J, the gap between germline ends came to 12 bases. Profiling relied on immunoSEQ multiplex PCR, and the TCRdb table lists in-frame clones only, not all of them. This table has roughly 200,000 clones, roughly 87% appearing once. The rearrangement links TRBV4-3 to TRBJ2-7; D is ambiguous. This clonotype was sampled from a man between 18 and 35 years old with acute COVID-19. The sample taken for sequencing was PBMCs or T cells enriched from blood (not recorded which). The CDR3 sequence is CASSQEEGVGYEQYF. The CDR3, as DNA: TGCGCCAGCAGCCAAGAGGAAGGAGTCGGCTACGAGCAGTACTTC.